This passage covers 18 T cell receptor beta chains from one sample sequenced in a study of blood T cell repertoires in COVID-19. The repertoire was sequenced with immunoSEQ multiplex PCR; TCRdb's copy has only in-frame clones and lacks some. The table shows 450,000 or so clones, with roughly 90% occurring only once. The sequenced sample was peripheral blood. The source is a man aged 18 to 29 with COVID-19, enrolled during active disease.

The genes are TRBV5-1 and TRBJ2-7; 8 nucleotides line up with TRBD1. Germline loops: CDR1 SGHRS, CDR2 YFSETQ. CDR3 size: 15 residues. With V trimmed by 8 bases and J by 5 bases, 15 bases remained unmatched. As DNA, the CDR3 is TGCGCCAGTGCCCGAATTCAGGGGGCGCCGGACGAGCAGTACTTC. The encoded protein is CASARIQGAPDEQYF. The full variable domain, its missing parts supplied by reference TRBV5-1 and TRBJ2-7, is KAGVTQTPRYLIKTRGQQVTLSCSPISGHRSVSWYQQTPGQGLQFLFEYFSETQRNKGNFPGRFSGRQFSNSRSEMNVSTLELGDSALYLCASARIQGAPDEQYFGPGTRLTVT.

The rearrangement links TRBV6-6 to TRBJ2-7, with a tentative D call TRBD1 (6 bases). The CDR3 is made up of 14 amino acids. CDR1 and CDR2 from the germline V gene are MNHNY and SVGAGI (reference sequence). Trimming removed 6 bases from V and 0 bases from J, with 12 bases in between. CDR3 DNA sequence: TGTGCCAGCAGCGAAAGGGACATCTCCTACGAGCAGTACTTC. Translation: CASSERDISYEQYF.

The chain is built from TRBV10-3 and TRBJ2-7; 7 bases fit TRBD1. Germline-derived CDR1 and CDR2 are ENHRY and SYGVKD. V was pared by 9 bases and J by 5 bases, with 7 bases of the junction left unmatched. CDR3 length equals 12 residues. The CDR3 loop is CAIRTGRNEQYF. In nucleotides, the CDR3 is TGTGCCATTAGGACAGGCAGGAACGAGCAGTACTTC.

V gene TRBV27 combines with J gene TRBJ2-5, with 9 bases identical to TRBD2. CDR1 is MNHEY and CDR2 is SMNVEV in the germline V gene (reference sequence). Losses at the gene ends were 0 bases for V and 5 bases for J; bases not matched to a gene: 7. This CDR3 contains 16 residues. The DNA of the CDR3 is TGTGCCAGCAGTTTATCCCCGGGACTAGCAGGCGAGACCCAGTACTTC. Translating it yields CASSLSPGLAGETQYF.

The chain carries TRBV4-1 and TRBJ2-1, with D possibly matching TRBD2 (5 bases). CDR3 length: 15 amino acids. Deletions cut 10 bases from V and 9 bases from J, with 25 bases between. The germline V gene encodes CDR1 MGHRA and CDR2 YSYEKL. The CDR3 protein is CATQPTTTGKGEQFF. As DNA, the CDR3 is TGCGCCACCCAGCCAACAACGACCGGGAAAGGTGAGCAGTTCTTC.

The chain links TRBV19 to TRBJ1-3; D remains ambiguous. The CDR3 totals 14 residues. V gave up 3 bases and J gave up 1 base, with 7 bases separating them. Germline-derived CDR1 and CDR2 are LNHDA and SQIVND (reference sequence). The chain's CDR3 is CASSILQSGNTIYF. The CDR3 DNA is TGTGCCAGTAGTATTCTTCAGTCTGGAAACACCATATATTTT.

This sequence joins TRBV5-1 and TRBJ2-2; TRBD1 agrees at 8 bases. Unmatched junction bases numbered 11, after V lost 0 bases and J lost 7 bases. CDR1 and CDR2 from the germline V gene are SGHRS and YFSETQ. The CDR3 is made up of 17 amino acids. The CDR3: CASSLAYGQGTHGELFF. For the CDR3, the DNA is TGCGCCAGCAGCTTGGCCTATGGACAGGGAACCCACGGGGAGCTGTTTTTT. Supplemented by reference TRBV5-1 and TRBJ2-2, the full variable domain reads KAGVTQTPRYLIKTRGQQVTLSCSPISGHRSVSWYQQTPGQGLQFLFEYFSETQRNKGNFPGRFSGRQFSNSRSEMNVSTLELGDSALYLCASSLAYGQGTHGELFFGEGSRLTVL.

The genes are TRBV6-1 and TRBJ2-7, with D possibly TRBD1 on 5 matching bases. The CDR3 consists of 14 residues. CDR1 is MNHNS and CDR2 is SASEGT in the germline V gene. Trimming stripped 2 bases from V and 9 bases from J, with 17 bases between. The CDR3 nucleotides read TGTGCCAGCAGTGAAACAGGACAAGGCTGGGGGCAGTACTTC. This sequence encodes CASSETGQGWGQYF.

This clone was seen just once. The chain is built from TRBV5-1 and TRBJ1-3, with 9 positions matching TRBD1. Germline V gives CDR1 SGHRS, CDR2 YFSETQ. The J segment lost 4 bases and the V segment lost 4 bases, leaving 9 bases of the junction unmatched. This CDR3 is 16 amino acids long. In nucleotides, the CDR3 is TGCGCCAGCAGCCTTTCCGGGACAGGGAGAGGAAACACCATATATTTT. Residues: CASSLSGTGRGNTIYF.

The genes are TRBV19 and TRBJ2-3; 11 bases agree with TRBD2. V gave up 5 bases and J gave up 2 bases; unmatched junction bases: 6. Germline CDR1 LNHDA, CDR2 SQIVND (reference sequence). The CDR3 length is 16 residues. The CDR3 nucleotides are TGTGCCAGTAGTTTCGGACTAGCGGGTATCACAGATACGCAGTATTTT. Protein sequence: CASSFGLAGITDTQYF. Drawing the rest from reference TRBV19 and TRBJ2-3, the complete variable domain is DGGITQSPKYLFRKEGQNVTLSCEQNLNHDAMYWYRQDPGQGLRLIYYSQIVNDFQKGDIAEGYSVSREKKESFPLTVTSAQKNPTAFYLCASSFGLAGITDTQYFGPGTRLTVL.

The rearrangement uses TRBV3-1 (or the pseudogene TRBV3-2) and TRBJ2-7, with 11 bases lining up with TRBD2. The J segment lost 0 bases and the V segment lost 1 base, leaving 2 bases of the junction unmatched. Germline V gene lookup returns CDR1 LGHDT and CDR2 YNNKEL (reference sequence). The CDR3 runs 16 residues. CDR3 in amino acids: CASSQVTSGSSYEQYF. The CDR3 DNA reads TGTGCCAGCAGCCAAGTCACTAGCGGGAGCTCCTACGAGCAGTACTTC.

The chain joins TRBV2 to TRBJ1-1; D possibly corresponds to TRBD1 (5 bases). V lost 6 bases to trimming and J lost 1 base, with 12 bases between them. This CDR3 is built from 14 residues. Germline loops: CDR1 SNHLY, CDR2 FYNNEI. CDR3 DNA sequence: TGTGCCAGCAGCGAATTTACAGGGAACACTGAAGCTTTCTTT. The encoded protein is CASSEFTGNTEAFF. Full variable domain (rest looked up from reference TRBV2 and TRBJ1-1): EPEVTQTPSHQVTQMGQEVILRCVPISNHLYFYWYRQILGQKVEFLVSFYNNEISEKSEIFDDQFSVERPDGSNFTLKIRSTKLEDSAMYFCASSEFTGNTEAFFGQGTRLTVV.

Points on this clone: Other DNA sequences from this sample encode an identical CDR3 as well. The chain is built from TRBV18 and TRBJ2-5; D is ambiguous. Trimming removed 3 bases from V and 5 bases from J, with 4 bases in between. CDR1 and CDR2 (germline): KGHSH, LQKENI. CDR3 length: 11 residues. CDR3 coding DNA: TGTGCCAGCTCACCTCGGGAGACCCAGTACTTC. Translating gives CASSPRETQYF.

This sequence joins TRBV10-3 and TRBJ2-7, with D maybe TRBD2 (5 bases). In germline, CDR1 is ENHRY, CDR2 SYGVKD. With 6 bases removed from V and 1 base from J, the gap between germline ends came to 10 bases. CDR3 length: 13 residues. CDR3 coding DNA: TGTGCCATCAGCCCATCGGGGTCCTACGAGCAGTACTTC. Translated: CAISPSGSYEQYF.

This rearrangement joins TRBV11-3 to TRBJ2-3; 9 bases agree with TRBD1. CDR1 and CDR2 (germline): SGHNT, YENEEA. The CDR3 is 15 amino acids. The trim removed 5 bases at V and 4 bases at J, leaving 7 bases unmatched. CDR3 in DNA: TGTGCCAGCAGCGTACGGACAGGGGTAGCAGATACGCAGTATTTT. Protein: CASSVRTGVADTQYF.

This chain connects TRBV5-1 to TRBJ2-3; D uncertain. CDR1 is SGHRS and CDR2 is YFSETQ in the germline V gene. Trimming took off 4 bases at V and 0 bases at J, with 9 bases between the two ends. The CDR3 runs 14 residues. DNA for the CDR3: TGCGCCAGCAGCATTCAGGATAGCACAGATACGCAGTATTTT. The encoded protein is CASSIQDSTDTQYF.

The chain links TRBV6-5 to TRBJ2-7; 9 positions match TRBD1. This CDR3 has 14 amino acids. The germline gives CDR1 MNHEY, CDR2 SVGAGI. Trimming at V came to 6 bases and at J to 6 bases, leaving 9 bases not matched to a gene. CDR3 amino acids: CASRHRDREGEQYF. CDR3 bases: TGTGCCAGCAGGCACCGGGACAGGGAAGGCGAGCAGTACTTC.

This clone appeared a few times. The chain is built from TRBV6-2 or TRBV6-3 and TRBJ2-1, with TRBD2 matching 10 bases. Germline V gene lookup returns CDR1 MNHEY and CDR2 SVGEGT. CDR3 length equals 15 residues. J lost 4 bases, V lost 5 bases, and 5 bases had no gene match. The chain's CDR3 is CASSLSGRMYNEQFF. In DNA form, the CDR3 reads TGTGCCAGCAGTCTTAGCGGGAGGATGTACAATGAGCAGTTCTTC.